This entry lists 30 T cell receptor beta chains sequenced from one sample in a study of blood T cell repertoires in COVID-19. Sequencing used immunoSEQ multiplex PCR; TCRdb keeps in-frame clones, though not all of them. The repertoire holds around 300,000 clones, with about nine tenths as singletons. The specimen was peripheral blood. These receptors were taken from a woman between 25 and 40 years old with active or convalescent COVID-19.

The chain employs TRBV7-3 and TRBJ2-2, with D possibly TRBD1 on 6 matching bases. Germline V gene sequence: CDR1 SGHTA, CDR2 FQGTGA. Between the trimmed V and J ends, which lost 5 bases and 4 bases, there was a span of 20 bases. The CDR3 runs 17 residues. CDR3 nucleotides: TGTGCCAGCAGCCCAGGCGCTGGGGGCCTAGTCACCGGGGAGCTGTTTTTT. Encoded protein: CASSPGAGGLVTGELFF. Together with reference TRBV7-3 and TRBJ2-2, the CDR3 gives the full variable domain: GAGVSQTPSNKVTEKGKYVELRCDPISGHTALYWYRQSLGQGPEFLIYFQGTGAADDSGLPNDRFFAVRPEGSVSTLKIQRTERGDSAVYLCASSPGAGGLVTGELFFGEGSRLTVL.

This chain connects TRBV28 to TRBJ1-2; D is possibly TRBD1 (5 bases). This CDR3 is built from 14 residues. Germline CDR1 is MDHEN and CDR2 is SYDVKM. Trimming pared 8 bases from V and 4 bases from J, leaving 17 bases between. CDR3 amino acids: CASRLTRQSYGYTF. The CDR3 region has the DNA TGTGCCAGCCGCCTCACGAGACAGAGCTATGGCTACACCTTC.

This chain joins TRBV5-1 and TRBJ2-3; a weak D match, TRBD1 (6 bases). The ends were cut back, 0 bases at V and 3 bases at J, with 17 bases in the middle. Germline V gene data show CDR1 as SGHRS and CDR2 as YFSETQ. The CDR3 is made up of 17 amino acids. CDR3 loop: CASSLATGSTRTDTQYF. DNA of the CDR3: TGCGCCAGCAGCTTGGCCACAGGGAGTACTAGAACAGATACGCAGTATTTT.

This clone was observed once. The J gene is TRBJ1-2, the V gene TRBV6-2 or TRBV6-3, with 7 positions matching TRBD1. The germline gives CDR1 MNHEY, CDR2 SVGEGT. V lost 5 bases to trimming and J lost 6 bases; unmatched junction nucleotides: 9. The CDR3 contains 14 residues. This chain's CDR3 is CASSTRDSPHGYTF. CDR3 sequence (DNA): TGTGCCAGCAGTACCCGGGACAGTCCTCATGGCTACACCTTC.

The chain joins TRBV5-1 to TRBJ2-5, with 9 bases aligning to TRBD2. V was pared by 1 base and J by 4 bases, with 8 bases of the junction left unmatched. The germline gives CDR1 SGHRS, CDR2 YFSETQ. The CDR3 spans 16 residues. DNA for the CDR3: TGCGCCAGCAGCTTGCAAGTAGCGGGGGTGGGAGAGACCCAGTACTTC. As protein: CASSLQVAGVGETQYF.

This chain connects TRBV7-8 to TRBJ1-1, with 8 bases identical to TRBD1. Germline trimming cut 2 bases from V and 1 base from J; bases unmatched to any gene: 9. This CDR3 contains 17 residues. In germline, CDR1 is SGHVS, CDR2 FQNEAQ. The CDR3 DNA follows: TGTGCCAGCAGCTTATACGTGGCAGGGGGCCCGAACACTGAAGCTTTCTTT. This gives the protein CASSLYVAGGPNTEAFF.

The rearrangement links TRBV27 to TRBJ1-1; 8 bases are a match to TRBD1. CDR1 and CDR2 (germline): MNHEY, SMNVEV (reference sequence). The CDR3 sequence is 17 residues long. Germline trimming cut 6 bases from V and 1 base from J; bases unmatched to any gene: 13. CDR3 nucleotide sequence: TGTGCCAGCAGGTCACCCAGGATCGGGACAGGGAACACTGAAGCTTTCTTT. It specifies CASRSPRIGTGNTEAFF.

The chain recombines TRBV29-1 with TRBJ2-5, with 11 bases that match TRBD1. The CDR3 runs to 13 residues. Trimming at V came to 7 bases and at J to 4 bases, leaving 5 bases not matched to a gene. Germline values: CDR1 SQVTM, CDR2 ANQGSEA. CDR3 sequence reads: CSALGQGGETQYF. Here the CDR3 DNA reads TGCAGCGCTTTGGGACAGGGGGGAGAGACCCAGTACTTC.

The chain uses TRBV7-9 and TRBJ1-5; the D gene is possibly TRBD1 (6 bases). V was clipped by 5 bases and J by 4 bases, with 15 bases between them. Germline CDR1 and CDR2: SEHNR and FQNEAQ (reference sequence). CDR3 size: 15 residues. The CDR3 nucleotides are TGTGCCAGCAGCCCATCGGGGGGGGCGAATCAGCCCCAGCATTTT. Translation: CASSPSGGANQPQHF.

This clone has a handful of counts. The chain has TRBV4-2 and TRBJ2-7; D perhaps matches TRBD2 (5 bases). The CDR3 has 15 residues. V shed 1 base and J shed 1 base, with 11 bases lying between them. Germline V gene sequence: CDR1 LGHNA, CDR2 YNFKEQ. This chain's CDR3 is CASSQVWTGSYEQYF. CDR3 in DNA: TGTGCCAGCAGCCAAGTTTGGACGGGATCCTACGAGCAGTACTTC.

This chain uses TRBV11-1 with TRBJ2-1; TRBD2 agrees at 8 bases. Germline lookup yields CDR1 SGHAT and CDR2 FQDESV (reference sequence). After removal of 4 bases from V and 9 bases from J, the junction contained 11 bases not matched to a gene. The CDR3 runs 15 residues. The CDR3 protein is CASSYTGGPGTEQFF. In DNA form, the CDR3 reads TGTGCCAGCAGCTATACGGGGGGGCCGGGTACTGAGCAGTTCTTC.

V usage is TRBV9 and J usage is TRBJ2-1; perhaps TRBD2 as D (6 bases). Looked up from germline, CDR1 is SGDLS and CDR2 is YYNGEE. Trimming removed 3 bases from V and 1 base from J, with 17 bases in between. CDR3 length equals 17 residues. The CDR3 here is CASSARGAGRSYNEQFF. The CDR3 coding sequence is TGTGCCAGCAGCGCCCGCGGGGCCGGGCGTTCCTACAATGAGCAGTTCTTC.

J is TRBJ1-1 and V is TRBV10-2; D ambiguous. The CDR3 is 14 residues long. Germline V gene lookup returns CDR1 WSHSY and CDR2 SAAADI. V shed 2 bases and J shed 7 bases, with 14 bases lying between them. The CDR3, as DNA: TGCGCCAGCAGTGAGGATGTTACAGCCCGTGAAGCTTTCTTT. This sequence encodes CASSEDVTAREAFF.

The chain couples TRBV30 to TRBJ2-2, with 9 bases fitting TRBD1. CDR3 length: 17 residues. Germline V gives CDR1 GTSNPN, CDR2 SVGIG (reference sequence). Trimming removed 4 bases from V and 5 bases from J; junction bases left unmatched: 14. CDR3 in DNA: TGTGCCTGGAAAAAAGGAGGGGACAGGGCGGTGACCGGGGAGCTGTTTTTT. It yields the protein CAWKKGGDRAVTGELFF.

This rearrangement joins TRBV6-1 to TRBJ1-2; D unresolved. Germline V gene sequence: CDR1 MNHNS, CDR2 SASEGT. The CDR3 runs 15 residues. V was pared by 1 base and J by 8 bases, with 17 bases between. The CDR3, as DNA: TGTGCCAGCAGTGAAGTCGGCGGCGGAGGGAACGGCTACACCTTC. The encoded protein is CASSEVGGGGNGYTF.

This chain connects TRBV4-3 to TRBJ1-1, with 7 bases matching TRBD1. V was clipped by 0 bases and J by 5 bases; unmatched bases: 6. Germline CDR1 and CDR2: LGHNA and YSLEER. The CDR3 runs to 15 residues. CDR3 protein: CASSQDVQGGTEAFF. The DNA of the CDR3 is TGCGCCAGCAGCCAAGATGTTCAGGGGGGTACTGAAGCTTTCTTT.

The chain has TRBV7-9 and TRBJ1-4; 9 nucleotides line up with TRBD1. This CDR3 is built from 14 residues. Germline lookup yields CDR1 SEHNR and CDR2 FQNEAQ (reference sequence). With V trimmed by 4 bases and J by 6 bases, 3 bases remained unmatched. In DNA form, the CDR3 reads TGTGCCAGCAGCTCGGGACAGGGTTATGAAAAACTGTTTTTT. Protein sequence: CASSSGQGYEKLFF. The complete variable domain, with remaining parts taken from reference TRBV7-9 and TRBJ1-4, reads DTGVSQNPRHKITKRGQNVTFRCDPISEHNRLYWYRQTLGQGPEFLTYFQNEAQLEKSRLLSDRFSAERPKGSFSTLEIQRTEQGDSAMYLCASSSGQGYEKLFFGSGTQLSVL.

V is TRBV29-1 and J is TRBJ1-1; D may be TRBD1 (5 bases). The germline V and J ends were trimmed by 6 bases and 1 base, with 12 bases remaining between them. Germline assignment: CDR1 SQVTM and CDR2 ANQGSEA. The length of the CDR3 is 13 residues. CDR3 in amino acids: CSVDSPGNTEAFF. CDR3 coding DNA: TGCAGCGTAGACAGTCCGGGGAACACTGAAGCTTTCTTT.

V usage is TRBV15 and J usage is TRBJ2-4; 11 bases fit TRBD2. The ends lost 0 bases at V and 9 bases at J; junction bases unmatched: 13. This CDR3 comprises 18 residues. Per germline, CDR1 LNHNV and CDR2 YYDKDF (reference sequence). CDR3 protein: CATSRDPIIAGGPGIQYF. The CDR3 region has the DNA TGTGCCACCAGCAGAGATCCAATTATAGCGGGGGGGCCGGGCATTCAGTACTTC.

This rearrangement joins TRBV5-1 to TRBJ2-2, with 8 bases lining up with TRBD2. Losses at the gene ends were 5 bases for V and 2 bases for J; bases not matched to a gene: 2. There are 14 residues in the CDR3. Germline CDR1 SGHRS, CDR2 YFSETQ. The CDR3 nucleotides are TGCGCCAGCAGGAGCGGGGGAAACACCGGGGAGCTGTTTTTT. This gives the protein CASRSGGNTGELFF.

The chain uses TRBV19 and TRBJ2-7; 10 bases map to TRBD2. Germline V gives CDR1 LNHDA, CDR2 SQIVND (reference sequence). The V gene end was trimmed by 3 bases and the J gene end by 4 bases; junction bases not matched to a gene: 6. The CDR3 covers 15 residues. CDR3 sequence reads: CASSIPSSGGYEQYF. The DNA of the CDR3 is TGTGCCAGTAGTATCCCCTCTAGCGGGGGTTACGAGCAGTACTTC.

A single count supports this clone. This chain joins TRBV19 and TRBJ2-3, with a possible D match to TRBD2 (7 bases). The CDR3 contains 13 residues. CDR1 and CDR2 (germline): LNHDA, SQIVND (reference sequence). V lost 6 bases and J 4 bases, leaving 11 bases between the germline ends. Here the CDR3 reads CASRGGAPDTQYF. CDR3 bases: TGTGCCAGTAGAGGGGGGGCCCCAGATACGCAGTATTTT.

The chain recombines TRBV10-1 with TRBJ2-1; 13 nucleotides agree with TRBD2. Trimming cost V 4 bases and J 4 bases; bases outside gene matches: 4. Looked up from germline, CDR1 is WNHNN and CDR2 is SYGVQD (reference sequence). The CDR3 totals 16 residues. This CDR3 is CASSGGLAGRYNEQFF. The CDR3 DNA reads TGCGCCAGCAGTGGGGGACTAGCGGGGAGATACAATGAGCAGTTCTTC.

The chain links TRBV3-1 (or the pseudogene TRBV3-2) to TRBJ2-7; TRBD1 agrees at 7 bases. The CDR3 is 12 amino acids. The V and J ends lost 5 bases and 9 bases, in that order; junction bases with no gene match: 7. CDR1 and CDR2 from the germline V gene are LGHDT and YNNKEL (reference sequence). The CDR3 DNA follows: TGTGCCAGCAGCGCCGGGACAGCCAGGCAGTACTTC. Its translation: CASSAGTARQYF.

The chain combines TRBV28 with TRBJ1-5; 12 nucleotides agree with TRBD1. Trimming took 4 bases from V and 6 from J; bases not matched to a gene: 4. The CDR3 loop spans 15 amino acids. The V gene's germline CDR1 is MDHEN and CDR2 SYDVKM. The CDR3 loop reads CASSSGTGGGQPQHF. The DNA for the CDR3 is TGTGCCAGCAGTTCCGGGACAGGGGGCGGTCAGCCCCAGCATTTT.

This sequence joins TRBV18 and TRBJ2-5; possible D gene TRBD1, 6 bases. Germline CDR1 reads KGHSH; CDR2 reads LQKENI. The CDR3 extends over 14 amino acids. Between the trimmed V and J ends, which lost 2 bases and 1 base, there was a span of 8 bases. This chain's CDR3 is CASSPGTSQETQYF. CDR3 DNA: TGTGCCAGCTCACCAGGGACAAGCCAAGAGACCCAGTACTTC.

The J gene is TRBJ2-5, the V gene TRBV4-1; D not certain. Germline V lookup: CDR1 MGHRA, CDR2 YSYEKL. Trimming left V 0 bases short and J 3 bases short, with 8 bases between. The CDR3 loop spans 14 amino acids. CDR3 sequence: CASSQDRTEETQYF. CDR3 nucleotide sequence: TGCGCCAGCAGCCAAGACCGTACTGAAGAGACCCAGTACTTC.

DNA for the CDR3: TGTGCCAGCAGTTATGTGGGCCTAAATTGGGATTCACCCCTCCACTTT. Amino acid sequence: CASSYVGLNWDSPLHF. The chain combines TRBV2 with TRBJ1-6; D is uncertain. Trimming took 5 bases from V and 8 from J, leaving 19 bases between them. This CDR3 is 16 amino acids long. The germline CDR1 and CDR2 sequences are SNHLY and FYNNEI.

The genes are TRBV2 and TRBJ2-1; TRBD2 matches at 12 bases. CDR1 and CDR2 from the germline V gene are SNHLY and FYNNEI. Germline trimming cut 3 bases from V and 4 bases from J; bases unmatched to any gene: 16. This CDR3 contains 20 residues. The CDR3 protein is CASSEGGGLAGRERYNEQFF. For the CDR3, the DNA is TGTGCCAGCAGTGAGGGAGGGGGACTAGCGGGCCGGGAAAGGTACAATGAGCAGTTCTTC.

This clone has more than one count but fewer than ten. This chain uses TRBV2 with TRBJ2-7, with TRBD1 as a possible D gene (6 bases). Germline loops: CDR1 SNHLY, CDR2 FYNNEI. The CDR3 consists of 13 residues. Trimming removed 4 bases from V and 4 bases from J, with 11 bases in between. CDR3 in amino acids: CASSAGRGYEQYF. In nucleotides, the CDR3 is TGTGCCAGCAGTGCCGGCAGGGGTTACGAGCAGTACTTC.